This is a list of T cell receptor beta chains from one sample in a study of blood T cell repertoires in COVID-19. Only in-frame clones appear in the TCRdb table, and some are missing; sequencing was by immunoSEQ multiplex PCR. The sample consists of 250,000 to 300,000 clones, around 86% of them appearing once. The specimen sequenced was PBMCs or T cells enriched from blood (not recorded which). The receptors come from a man aged 18 to 29 who had recovered from COVID-19. CDR3s include the opening cysteine and the closing phenylalanine or tryptophan. D genes are given only for firm matches. Not every row has a clone size; where given, it reads once, few, many or a size class.

V: TRBV5-5
J: TRBJ2-3
D: NA
length: 15
size: NA
DNA: TGTGCCAGCAGCTTGGGAATGGCCTTCACAGATACGCAGTATTTT
CDR3: CASSLGMAFTDTQYF

V: TRBV5-1
J: TRBJ2-7
D: NA
length: 11
size: NA
DNA: TGCGCCAGCAGCTCGGGCTACGAGCAGTACTTC
CDR3: CASSSGYEQYF

V: TRBV5-1
J: TRBJ2-7
D: TRBD1
length: 13
size: NA
DNA: TGCGCCAGCAGTTCCAACAGGGGGAACGAGCAGTACTTC
CDR3: CASSSNRGNEQYF

V: TRBV7-9
J: TRBJ2-5
D: TRBD1
length: 15
size: few
DNA: TGTGCCAGCAGCTTAGACGGGACAGGGTGGGAGACCCAGTACTTC
CDR3: CASSLDGTGWETQYF

V: TRBV18
J: TRBJ1-3
D: TRBD1
length: 17
size: NA
DNA: TGTGCCAGCTCACCTGAGGACAGGTTAACTACAGGAAACACCATATATTTT
CDR3: CASSPEDRLTTGNTIYF

V: TRBV28
J: TRBJ1-3
D: TRBD1
length: 16
size: NA
DNA: TGTGCCAGCAGTTTAACGACAGGGGCTGGTGGAAACACCATATATTTT
CDR3: CASSLTTGAGGNTIYF

V: TRBV5-4
J: TRBJ2-5
D: TRBD1
length: 15
size: NA
DNA: TGTGCCAGCAGCCCCGGGACAGGGTTCCAAGAGACCCAGTACTTC
CDR3: CASSPGTGFQETQYF

V: TRBV7-2
J: TRBJ2-3
D: TRBD2
length: 15
size: NA
DNA: TGTGCCAGCACCGTACAGAGCGGGAGGCCAGATACGCAGTATTTT
CDR3: CASTVQSGRPDTQYF

V: TRBV7-8
J: TRBJ2-1
D: NA
length: 18
size: NA
DNA: TGTGCCAACAGCTTAAGAATCGTGGGGGGGGCAGGATACAATGAGCAGTTCTTC
CDR3: CANSLRIVGGAGYNEQFF

V: TRBV21-1
J: TRBJ1-2
D: NA
length: 15
size: NA
DNA: TGTGCCAGCAGCAAAGGGGACAGGGGGTTTGGTGGCTACACCTTC
CDR3: CASSKGDRGFGGYTF

V: TRBV19
J: TRBJ1-6
D: NA
length: 17
size: NA
DNA: TGTGCCAGACTGAGCCTAGCGACAACCTCCTATAATTCACCCCTCCACTTT
CDR3: CARLSLATTSYNSPLHF

V: TRBV5-5
J: TRBJ1-6
D: NA
length: 17
size: NA
DNA: TGTGCCAGCCCCCCGCACGACCGGGGGGGAGTAAATTCACCCCTCCACTTT
CDR3: CASPPHDRGGVNSPLHF

V: TRBV11-2
J: TRBJ2-5
D: TRBD1
length: 15
size: NA
DNA: TGTGCCAGCAGCCAGACAGGGCAAGCCCAAGAGACCCAGTACTTC
CDR3: CASSQTGQAQETQYF

V: TRBV12-5
J: TRBJ1-4
D: TRBD1
length: 15
size: NA
DNA: TGTGCTAGTGGCCTGACAGGGGGGGGATATGAAAAACTGTTTTTT
CDR3: CASGLTGGGYEKLFF

V: TRBV5-6
J: TRBJ1-6
D: NA
length: 16
size: NA
DNA: TGTGCCAGCAGCTTGCAGGGAAGCTCCTATAATTCACCCCTCCACTTT
CDR3: CASSLQGSSYNSPLHF

V: TRBV11-2
J: TRBJ1-1
D: NA
length: 14
size: NA
DNA: TGTGCCAGCAGCTTAGAAGCGGGGGGGACTGAAGCTTTCTTT
CDR3: CASSLEAGGTEAFF

V: TRBV5-4
J: TRBJ2-1
D: TRBD2
length: 13
size: NA
DNA: TGTGCCAGTCAGACTAGCGGTCACCGGGAGCAGTTCTTC
CDR3: CASQTSGHREQFF

V: TRBV29-1
J: TRBJ2-3
D: TRBD2
length: 15
size: NA
DNA: TGCAGCTTTAACAGAGGGACTAGCGGCACAGATACGCAGTATTTT
CDR3: CSFNRGTSGTDTQYF

V: TRBV7-2
J: TRBJ1-5
D: NA
length: 15
size: NA
DNA: TGTGCCAGCAGCACCAGCCGGGGTTTCAATCAGCCCCAGCATTTT
CDR3: CASSTSRGFNQPQHF

V: TRBV5-8
J: TRBJ1-3
D: NA
length: 15
size: NA
DNA: TGTGCCAGCAGCTTGACGGGTGGGTCTGGAAACACCATATATTTT
CDR3: CASSLTGGSGNTIYF

V: TRBV27
J: TRBJ1-5
D: NA
length: 11
size: NA
DNA: TGTGCCAGCAGGCGAGGTCAGCCCCAGCATTTT
CDR3: CASRRGQPQHF

V: TRBV6-2/TRBV6-3
J: TRBJ1-6
D: NA
length: 17
size: NA
DNA: TGTGCCAGCAGTTACGACAGCCGGAGCTCCTATAATTCACCCCTCCACTTT
CDR3: CASSYDSRSSYNSPLHF

V: TRBV5-1
J: TRBJ2-1
D: TRBD1
length: 17
size: NA
DNA: TGCGCCAGCAGCTTAACACAGGGGGCTATAACCTACAATGAGCAGTTCTTC
CDR3: CASSLTQGAITYNEQFF

V: TRBV9
J: TRBJ2-3
D: TRBD2
length: 15
size: NA
DNA: TGTGCCAGCAGCGTAGGCACTAGCGGCACAGATACGCAGTATTTT
CDR3: CASSVGTSGTDTQYF

V: TRBV30
J: TRBJ1-6
D: TRBD1
length: 15
size: NA
DNA: TGTGCCTGGAGTGACAGGGGCCCTTCGGGGACACCCCTCCACTTT
CDR3: CAWSDRGPSGTPLHF

V: TRBV12-5
J: TRBJ2-1
D: NA
length: 13
size: NA
DNA: TGTGCTAGTGGCTCACCCCTATACAATGAGCAGTTCTTC
CDR3: CASGSPLYNEQFF

V: TRBV11-2
J: TRBJ1-1
D: TRBD1
length: 15
size: NA
DNA: TGTGCCAGCAGCTGGACAGGACAGGGGATAACTGAAGCTTTCTTT
CDR3: CASSWTGQGITEAFF

V: TRBV28
J: TRBJ1-3
D: NA
length: 15
size: NA
DNA: TGTGCCAGCAGTTTGAGGCCCTCCTCTGGAAACACCATATATTTT
CDR3: CASSLRPSSGNTIYF

V: TRBV25-1
J: TRBJ2-3
D: NA
length: 16
size: NA
DNA: TGTGCCAGCAGTCCCACGACAGGAAGGGGGACAGATACGCAGTATTTT
CDR3: CASSPTTGRGTDTQYF

V: TRBV28
J: TRBJ2-7
D: TRBD1
length: 13
size: NA
DNA: TGTGCCACCACAGGGGGGCCCACCTACGAGCAGTACTTC
CDR3: CATTGGPTYEQYF

V: TRBV19
J: TRBJ2-7
D: NA
length: 14
size: NA
DNA: TGTGCCAGTAGTATTACTAGGAACACCTACGAGCAGTACTTC
CDR3: CASSITRNTYEQYF

V: TRBV7-8
J: TRBJ1-5
D: NA
length: 15
size: NA
DNA: TGTGCCAGCACCAAGCGGGGGGGCAGCAATCAGCCCCAGCATTTT
CDR3: CASTKRGGSNQPQHF

V: TRBV5-1
J: TRBJ2-3
D: NA
length: 13
size: NA
DNA: TGCGCCAGCAGCGCGGACTACTTGGCTACGCAGTATTTT
CDR3: CASSADYLATQYF